These T cell receptor beta chains were read from a single sample in a study of cytomegalovirus exposure and HLA in healthy donors. TCRdb's table, derived via immunoSEQ multiplex PCR, lists solely in-frame clones and lacks some. Seen here are approximately 58,000 clones, around 94% observed once, and the top ten hold about 2.1%. Sequencing was carried out using PBMCs. The origin of the receptors is a man between 18 and 35 years old in good health and CMV-seronegative. Both conserved end residues are part of each CDR3. D genes are given only for firm matches. Some rows have no size entry. The others give once, few or many, or a class for an expanded clone.

J gene	D gene	clone size	V gene	CDR3 DNA	CDR3 protein
TRBJ2-7	-	-	TRBV11-2	TGTGCCAGCAGCTTAAAGGGAGCCTACGAGCAGTACTTC	CASSLKGAYEQYF
TRBJ1-5	TRBD1	-	TRBV2	TGTGCCAGCAGGGACAGGGGGGAGCCCCAGCATTTT	CASRDRGEPQHF
TRBJ2-2	-	-	TRBV15	TGTGCCACCAGCAGATCGAGTTCTATAACCGGGGAGCTGTTTTTT	CATSRSSSITGELFF
TRBJ1-2	-	-	TRBV30	TGTGCTTTTCAATCGGTCGACACAACTAACTATGGCTACACCTTC	CAFQSVDTTNYGYTF
TRBJ1-3	TRBD1	once	TRBV6-1	TGTGCCAGCAGTGACAGGGGGCATGATTATGGAAACACCATATATTTT	CASSDRGHDYGNTIYF
TRBJ2-7	TRBD1	-	TRBV28	TGTGCCAGCAGTTTATCGGGACAGAAGTACGAGCAGTACTTC	CASSLSGQKYEQYF
TRBJ1-1	-	-	TRBV7-9	TGTGCCAGCAGCCGACAGGTTAACACTGAAGCTTTCTTT	CASSRQVNTEAFF
TRBJ2-1	-	once	TRBV7-9	TGTGCCAGCAGCCCTCCACTAGGGCCCCTTAGCTCCTACAATGAGCAGTTCTTC	CASSPPLGPLSSYNEQFF
TRBJ2-3	TRBD2	-	TRBV5-1	TGCGCCAGCCGTCAACTAGCGGCCTTGACAGATACGCAGTATTTT	CASRQLAALTDTQYF
TRBJ1-2	TRBD1	-	TRBV7-9	TGTGCCAGCAGCCCGGAAGGGGGCGGCTACACCTTC	CASSPEGGGYTF
TRBJ2-1	TRBD1	-	TRBV18	TGTGCCAGCTCACGAACCCGACAGGGCGAGGAGCAGTTCTTC	CASSRTRQGEEQFF
TRBJ1-5	-	-	TRBV28	TGTGCCAGCAGTTTAAAGGGGTTCTATAGCAATCAGCCCCAGCATTTT	CASSLKGFYSNQPQHF
TRBJ2-7	-	-	TRBV27	TGTGCCAGCAGTTTAGGGCAGGGGATCCCCTACGAGCAGTACTTC	CASSLGQGIPYEQYF
TRBJ2-2	TRBD1	medium-sized	TRBV25-1	TGTGCCAGCCAAACGGGACAGGGGGACACCGGGGAGCTGTTTTTT	CASQTGQGDTGELFF
TRBJ2-7	TRBD2	once	TRBV30	TGTGCCTGGAGGTACGGGGGGTACGAGCAGTACTTC	CAWRYGGYEQYF
TRBJ1-1	-	-	TRBV5-1	TGCGCCAGCAGCCCCCAAGGGGAGAACACTGAAGCTTTCTTT	CASSPQGENTEAFF
TRBJ1-1	TRBD1	-	TRBV27	TGTGCCAGCAGCCAATTAGGACAGGTAAACACTGAAGCTTTCTTT	CASSQLGQVNTEAFF
TRBJ2-1	TRBD1	once	TRBV10-3	TGTGCCATCAGGACCGGGACAGGGTCTTACAATGAGCAGTTCTTC	CAIRTGTGSYNEQFF
TRBJ1-5	-	-	TRBV18	TGTGCCAGCTCACTGGACTACAATCAGCCCCAGCATTTT	CASSLDYNQPQHF
TRBJ2-1	-	-	TRBV5-1	TGCGCCAGCAGCTTGGCCTTGGGAAGCGGTGAGCAGTTCTTC	CASSLALGSGEQFF
TRBJ1-2	-	-	TRBV2	TGTGCCAGCAGACCTATACCCTATAACTATGGCTACACCTTC	CASRPIPYNYGYTF
TRBJ1-2	-	-	TRBV5-8	TGTGCCAGCAGCTTGTCAGGGCACTATGGCTACACCTTC	CASSLSGHYGYTF
TRBJ1-3	TRBD1	-	TRBV5-4	TGTGCCAGCAGCGGGGGACAGGGGGCGACTGGAAACACCATATATTTT	CASSGGQGATGNTIYF
TRBJ2-7	TRBD2	-	TRBV5-6	TGTGCCAGCAGCTTTAGGGGAGGGGTCTACGAGCAGTACTTC	CASSFRGGVYEQYF
TRBJ1-2	TRBD1	once	TRBV10-3	TGTGCCATCAGTGAGACCCGGGACAGGATTGGTAACTATGGCTACACCTTC	CAISETRDRIGNYGYTF
TRBJ2-1	-	-	TRBV20-1	TGCAGTGCTCGTAGTAATGAGCAGTTCTTC	CSARSNEQFF
TRBJ2-7	-	-	TRBV28	TGTGCCAGCACTTGGGCGGGTGAGCAGTACTTC	CASTWAGEQYF
TRBJ2-1	TRBD2	-	TRBV9	TGTGCCAGCAGCGTAGGATCCAGCGGGAATAATGATGAGCAGTTCTTC	CASSVGSSGNNDEQFF
TRBJ1-2	TRBD1	-	TRBV5-1	TGCGCCAGCACCACAGGGGCGACGGGCTATGGCTACACCTTC	CASTTGATGYGYTF
TRBJ2-7	-	-	TRBV6-1	TGTGCCAGCAGTGAAACGGGGTACGGCTACGAGCAGTACTTC	CASSETGYGYEQYF
TRBJ1-2	-	-	TRBV6-5	TGTGCCAGCAGTCGACAGTCAGCTGGTTATGGCTACACCTTC	CASSRQSAGYGYTF
TRBJ1-1	-	-	TRBV27	TGTGCCAGCAGTTTATTCTCGGGGGGGATGAACACTGAAGCTTTCTTT	CASSLFSGGMNTEAFF
TRBJ2-5	TRBD2	-	TRBV13	TGTGCCAGCAGCTTACGACTAGCTGGTTACCAAGAGACCCAGTACTTC	CASSLRLAGYQETQYF
TRBJ1-3	-	-	TRBV6-6	TGTGCCAGCAGTTACTTGGGTCAGGGATCGGGAAACACCATATATTTT	CASSYLGQGSGNTIYF
TRBJ2-3	TRBD2	-	TRBV7-2	TGTGCCAGCAGCCGACCGCTAGCGGGGTCCAACACAGATACGCAGTATTTT	CASSRPLAGSNTDTQYF
TRBJ2-3	TRBD1	-	TRBV5-1	TGCGCCAGCAGTCAAGGGGGCAGCACAGATACGCAGTATTTT	CASSQGGSTDTQYF
TRBJ2-3	-	once	TRBV30	TGTGCCTGGAGTGCCCGGGACTCCCTCCTTACAGATACGCAGTATTTT	CAWSARDSLLTDTQYF
TRBJ2-7	TRBD2	-	TRBV7-9	TGTGCCAGCAGCCCCCAACTAGCGGGTACCTACGAGCAGTACTTC	CASSPQLAGTYEQYF
TRBJ1-5	-	few	TRBV18	TGTGCCAGCTCAACAGGTTTCAATCAGCCCCAGCATTTT	CASSTGFNQPQHF
TRBJ1-1	-	-	TRBV5-4	TGTGCCAGCAGCTTAACCTCTATGAACACTGAAGCTTTCTTT	CASSLTSMNTEAFF